A selection of T cell receptor beta chains follows, all from one sample in a study of pediatric ulcerative colitis. Sequenced by immunoSEQ multiplex PCR; TCRdb stores in-frame clones only, minus some. The repertoire consists of approximately 37,000 clones, with around 75% occurring once and the leading ten covering 7.5% to 9%. Sequenced sample: gut tissue. The receptors were sampled from a boy younger than 18 with severe ulcerative colitis. CDR3s include the opening cysteine and the closing phenylalanine or tryptophan. Each record gives: CDR3 protein, V gene, J gene.

CDR3aa: CASSPGTGSTDTQYF
v_gene: TRBV5-1
j_gene: TRBJ2-3

CDR3aa: CASSQQTGADEQFF
v_gene: TRBV7-9
j_gene: TRBJ2-1

CDR3aa: CASSPRSNTEAFF
v_gene: TRBV11-3
j_gene: TRBJ1-1

CDR3aa: CASSLGQRQGLGEQYF
v_gene: TRBV5-4
j_gene: TRBJ2-7

CDR3aa: CASSLNGQETQYF
v_gene: TRBV6-5
j_gene: TRBJ2-5

CDR3aa: CSVRGPNQGKLFF
v_gene: TRBV29-1
j_gene: TRBJ1-4

CDR3aa: CASSLGGSGYTF
v_gene: TRBV5-4
j_gene: TRBJ1-2

CDR3aa: CASSLAVLVGGADTQYF
v_gene: TRBV7-2
j_gene: TRBJ2-3

CDR3aa: CASSEEWGNTGELFF
v_gene: TRBV2
j_gene: TRBJ2-2

CDR3aa: CATSRGHLAAYEQYF
v_gene: TRBV15
j_gene: TRBJ2-7

CDR3aa: CASSPVTGGMNTEAFF
v_gene: TRBV19
j_gene: TRBJ1-1

CDR3aa: CASSVRISSYEQYF
v_gene: TRBV7-2
j_gene: TRBJ2-7

CDR3aa: CAWSTQYNQPQHF
v_gene: TRBV30
j_gene: TRBJ1-5

CDR3aa: CASNRQGALEKLFF
v_gene: TRBV2
j_gene: TRBJ1-4

CDR3aa: CASTGSAMNNEQFF
v_gene: TRBV2
j_gene: TRBJ2-1

CDR3aa: CASAAMVGGYTF
v_gene: TRBV19
j_gene: TRBJ1-2

CDR3aa: CASSTPGTAAQETQYF
v_gene: TRBV5-6
j_gene: TRBJ2-5

CDR3aa: CASSLPRVYGYTF
v_gene: TRBV28
j_gene: TRBJ1-2

CDR3aa: CASSPGGLEAFF
v_gene: TRBV7-9
j_gene: TRBJ1-1

CDR3aa: CASRTYSNTGELFF
v_gene: TRBV7-3
j_gene: TRBJ2-2

CDR3aa: CASRISQEETQYF
v_gene: TRBV5-1
j_gene: TRBJ2-5

CDR3aa: CASSRQEASEAFF
v_gene: TRBV18
j_gene: TRBJ1-1

CDR3aa: CASSYSGGASQPQHF
v_gene: TRBV6-6
j_gene: TRBJ1-5

CDR3aa: CASSHSGTAATGGQYF
v_gene: TRBV14
j_gene: TRBJ2-7

CDR3aa: CATSGRQGSGTDTQYF
v_gene: TRBV15
j_gene: TRBJ2-3

CDR3aa: CAAGEAGSAYGYTF
v_gene: TRBV10-2
j_gene: TRBJ1-2

CDR3aa: CAISDTHGQGNTPLFYNEQFF
v_gene: TRBV10-3
j_gene: TRBJ2-1

CDR3aa: CASSDRTSGLEQFF
v_gene: TRBV2
j_gene: TRBJ2-1

CDR3aa: CASSYGIWNTEAFF
v_gene: TRBV6-5
j_gene: TRBJ1-1

CDR3aa: CASSLPPGLAGDQETQYF
v_gene: TRBV11-2
j_gene: TRBJ2-5

CDR3aa: CASSQDRVDNSPLHF
v_gene: TRBV4-2
j_gene: TRBJ1-6

CDR3aa: CASSEFTASTDTQYF
v_gene: TRBV6-1
j_gene: TRBJ2-3

CDR3aa: CASSSEGGLYGYTF
v_gene: TRBV5-4
j_gene: TRBJ1-2

CDR3aa: CASSDFRQYF
v_gene: TRBV6-1
j_gene: TRBJ2-7

CDR3aa: CAWTSVGDHLEQFF
v_gene: TRBV30
j_gene: TRBJ2-1

CDR3aa: CASSLGDSGNTIYF
v_gene: TRBV5-4
j_gene: TRBJ1-3

CDR3aa: CASRRTGDISGANVLTF
v_gene: TRBV5-1
j_gene: TRBJ2-6

CDR3aa: CASSVDNQGTQYF
v_gene: TRBV9
j_gene: TRBJ2-5

CDR3aa: CSVEEQGGNTIYF
v_gene: TRBV29-1
j_gene: TRBJ1-3

CDR3aa: CASSESPGQGANEQFF
v_gene: TRBV6-4
j_gene: TRBJ2-1

CDR3aa: CASRDYYGYTF
v_gene: TRBV19
j_gene: TRBJ1-2

CDR3aa: CASSERGGGLGSDTQYF
v_gene: TRBV11-2
j_gene: TRBJ2-3

CDR3aa: CASKAPLTDSGANVLTF
v_gene: TRBV11-3
j_gene: TRBJ2-6

CDR3aa: CASSSSRDYEQYF
v_gene: TRBV11-2
j_gene: TRBJ2-7

CDR3aa: CASSGTSGGPRNEQFF
v_gene: TRBV19
j_gene: TRBJ2-1

CDR3aa: CASSPLANPGGTEAFF
v_gene: TRBV18
j_gene: TRBJ1-1

CDR3aa: CASSLVDEQFF
v_gene: TRBV5-1
j_gene: TRBJ2-1

CDR3aa: CASSTRTVSGNTIYF
v_gene: TRBV5-8
j_gene: TRBJ1-3

CDR3aa: CASSPGTERSGNTIYF
v_gene: TRBV7-9
j_gene: TRBJ1-3

CDR3aa: CASNRQSAPLHF
v_gene: TRBV19
j_gene: TRBJ1-6

CDR3aa: CASSLGLEQFF
v_gene: TRBV18
j_gene: TRBJ2-1

CDR3aa: CASTPPSEEETQYF
v_gene: TRBV28
j_gene: TRBJ2-5

CDR3aa: CASSPKLAGGHYEQYF
v_gene: TRBV11-2
j_gene: TRBJ2-7